This passage covers 30 T cell receptor beta chains from one sample sequenced in a study of human T cells and chemical hapten exposure. Time point described: patch test 1, 2 weeks after DPC sensitization. The sample's treatment: therapeutic diphenylcyclopropenone sensitization with weekly scalp DPC. TCRdb processed the RACE reads anew with MiXCR; each CDR3 protein has one entry. The sample lists roughly 120,000 distinct CDR3 sequences; around 10% were seen once. Here the sequenced sample was whole blood, taken in connection with sensitization to the hapten diphenylcyclopropenone (DPC). All receptors derive from a woman in her fifties or sixties with alopecia areata. Some clones in this sample may be carry-over from other donors' samples.

This clonotype was seen a few times. CDR3 sequence reads: CASSLNTGSNTGELFF. In DNA form, the CDR3 reads TGTGCCAGCAGCTTAAATACCGGCTCGAACACCGGGGAGCTGTTTTTT. This chain connects TRBV7-2 to TRBJ2-2; D ambiguous. There are 16 residues in the CDR3. CDR1 and CDR2 (germline): SGHTA, FQGNSA. The germline V and J ends were trimmed by 2 bases and 0 bases, with 10 bases remaining between them.

The sample holds many counts of this clonotype. This rearrangement joins TRBV19 to TRBJ1-5; 12 nucleotides align to TRBD1. The germline V gene encodes CDR1 LNHDA and CDR2 SQIVND (reference sequence). V shed 5 bases, J shed 6 bases, and the junction held 8 bases outside the gene matches. The CDR3 sequence is 16 residues long. This chain's CDR3 is CASSHPGQGASQPQHF. The CDR3 bases are TGTGCCAGTAGTCACCCGGGACAGGGGGCCAGTCAGCCCCAGCATTTT.

V and J are TRBV7-9 and TRBJ2-1; 7 nucleotides align to TRBD2. The V and J ends lost 5 bases and 4 bases, in that order; junction bases with no gene match: 5. This CDR3 comprises 14 residues. CDR1 is SEHNR, CDR2 FQNEAQ, per germline (reference sequence). In DNA, the CDR3 is TGTGCCAGCAGCCTAACTAGCGTGTACAATGAGCAGTTCTTC. Its translation is CASSLTSVYNEQFF.

The sample holds a few counts of this clonotype. The chain uses TRBV28 and TRBJ1-2, with unresolved D. The germline V and J ends were trimmed by 3 bases and 1 base, with 9 bases remaining between them. From germline, CDR1 is MDHEN and CDR2 SYDVKM. The CDR3 is 14 residues long. This CDR3 is CASSFSLLNYGYTF. CDR3 nucleotides: TGTGCCAGCAGTTTTAGCTTGCTTAACTATGGCTACACCTTC.

This clonotype showed up just a few times. The CDR3 protein is CASSQLYNEQFF. The CDR3 nucleotides are TGTGCCAGCAGCCAACTCTACAATGAGCAGTTCTTC. The chain combines TRBV3-1 with TRBJ2-1; D remains unclear. Trimming removed 2 bases from V and 3 bases from J, with 2 bases in between. The CDR3 runs to 12 residues. Germline values: CDR1 LGHDT, CDR2 YNNKEL (reference sequence).

This sequence joins TRBV29-1 and TRBJ1-2; a weak D match, TRBD1 (6 bases). CDR3 size: 12 residues. V lost 4 bases and J lost 2, with 8 bases in between. Germline CDR1 and CDR2: SQVTM and ANQGSEA. The CDR3 DNA follows: TGCAGCGTTGTACAGGGAAACTATGGCTACACCTTC. This encodes CSVVQGNYGYTF. Full variable domain (remainder filled in from reference TRBV29-1 and TRBJ1-2): SAVISQKPSRDICQRGTSLTIQCQVDSQVTMMFWYRQQPGQSLTLIATANQGSEATYESGFVIDKFPISRPNLTFSTLTVSNMSPEDSSIYLCSVVQGNYGYTFGSGTRLTVV.

V gene TRBV5-5 combines with J gene TRBJ2-3, with 10 bases fitting TRBD2. Germline CDR1 is SGHKS and CDR2 is YYEKEE (reference sequence). The CDR3 sequence is 16 residues long. V shed 0 bases and J 6 bases; nucleotides not matched to a gene: 7. The CDR3 protein is CASSLGSGGSTDTQYF. CDR3 nucleotide sequence: TGTGCCAGCAGCTTGGGTAGCGGGGGGTCCACGGATACGCAGTATTTT.

In its sample, this clonotype was seen many times. V and J are TRBV29-1 and TRBJ2-5, with 7 bases fitting TRBD1. J was trimmed by 4 bases and V by 5 bases; bases with no gene match: 7. Germline values: CDR1 SQVTM, CDR2 ANQGSEA. CDR3 size: 13 residues. Written as DNA, the CDR3 is TGCAGCGTTCCTCGGACAGGAGGAGAGACCCAGTACTTC. This sequence encodes CSVPRTGGETQYF.

Many counts were recorded for this clonotype. The rearrangement joins TRBV3-1 to TRBJ2-3, with TRBD2 as a possible D gene (5 bases). Per germline, CDR1 LGHDT and CDR2 YNNKEL (reference sequence). CDR3 size: 12 residues. The germline V and J ends were trimmed by 1 base and 10 bases, with 9 bases remaining between them. The CDR3 coding sequence is TGTGCCAGCAGCCAAGGGGAAGCGGCGCAGTATTTT. The encoded protein is CASSQGEAAQYF.

This clonotype was observed a handful of times. J is TRBJ1-2 and V is TRBV7-6; TRBD1 agrees at 8 bases. The CDR3 length is 15 residues. The trim removed 5 bases at V and 8 bases at J, leaving 13 bases unmatched. Germline CDR1 reads SGHVS; CDR2 reads FNYEAQ. The CDR3 sequence: CASSPSSQGAGGYTF. DNA for the CDR3: TGTGCCAGCAGCCCGTCGTCCCAGGGGGCGGGAGGCTACACCTTC.

The J gene is TRBJ2-2, the V gene TRBV6-2 or TRBV6-3; tentative D call: TRBD1 (6 bases). CDR1 is MNHEY, CDR2 SVGEGT, per germline. The CDR3 runs to 14 residues. Trimming took 8 bases from V and 2 from J, leaving 12 bases between them. The CDR3 nucleotides read TGTGCCAGCCGGCAGGGGCCAAACACCGGGGAGCTGTTTTTT. Residues: CASRQGPNTGELFF.

There are many counts of this clonotype. CDR3 bases: TGCAGTGCTAGAGATCGGGGGACAGGGGCCCGAAGCTATGGCTACACCTTC. This gives the protein CSARDRGTGARSYGYTF. This chain links TRBV20-1 with TRBJ1-2, with 10 bases fitting TRBD1. The CDR3 covers 17 residues. Germline V gene data show CDR1 as DFQATT and CDR2 as SNEGSKA (reference sequence). J gave up 4 bases and V 0 bases, and 11 bases lay outside the gene matches.

This clonotype was counted ten times or more. This CDR3 reads CASRRATTVAKNIQYF. CDR3 coding DNA: TGTGCCAGCAGGAGGGCTACCACAGTAGCCAAAAACATTCAGTACTTC. The gene calls are TRBV6-2 or TRBV6-3 and TRBJ2-4; TRBD2 is a possible D gene (5 bases). Germline values: CDR1 MNHEY, CDR2 SVGEGT. The CDR3 length is 16 residues. Trimming pared 6 bases from V and 0 bases from J, leaving 15 bases between.

The rearrangement links TRBV11-2 to TRBJ2-5; D is unresolved. The CDR3 length is 15 residues. V lost 1 base, J lost 0 bases, and 9 bases lay in between. Per germline, CDR1 SGHAT and CDR2 FQNNGV. CDR3 bases: TGTGCCAGCAGCTTAGCTTTCTCACACCAAGAGACCCAGTACTTC. Translated, it gives CASSLAFSHQETQYF.

The V call is TRBV18, the J call TRBJ2-3; 9 bases match TRBD2. The CDR3 runs 20 residues. Trimming removed 2 bases from V and 0 bases from J; junction bases left unmatched: 15. Germline CDR1 is KGHSH and CDR2 is LQKENI. CDR3 DNA sequence: TGTGCCAGCTCACCAGTCGATGTGCTAGCGGGGAGCCTTAGCACAGATACGCAGTATTTT. Translating gives CASSPVDVLAGSLSTDTQYF.

Only a few counts were recorded for this clonotype. DNA of the CDR3: TGCGCCAGCCGCACCGGAAAAGAGACCCAGTACTTC. Translating it yields CASRTGKETQYF. The V call is TRBV5-1, the J call TRBJ2-5; D unclear. V gave up 7 bases and J gave up 3 bases, with 10 bases separating them. Germline-derived CDR1 and CDR2 are SGHRS and YFSETQ. The CDR3 covers 12 residues.

This clonotype was recorded at least ten times. The rearrangement uses TRBV6-5 and TRBJ2-7, with 9 bases identical to TRBD2. V lost 0 bases to trimming and J lost 4 bases; unmatched junction nucleotides: 7. CDR3 length equals 16 residues. CDR1 and CDR2 from the germline V gene are MNHEY and SVGAGI. The DNA for the CDR3 is TGTGCCAGCAGTTACTCCTTTAGCGGGAGTGAGTACGAGCAGTACTTC. Protein sequence: CASSYSFSGSEYEQYF.

This clonotype was counted at least ten times. The chain has TRBV12-3 or TRBV12-4 and TRBJ2-1; 11 positions agree with TRBD2. The CDR3 runs 15 residues. With V trimmed by 5 bases and J by 7 bases, 7 bases remained unmatched. The CDR3 region is CASSPGWTSGNEQFF. The DNA of the CDR3 is TGTGCCAGCAGTCCTGGATGGACTAGCGGGAATGAGCAGTTCTTC.

The V and J genes are TRBV27 and TRBJ1-6; D is unresolved. The germline V and J ends were trimmed by 3 bases and 7 bases, with 22 bases remaining between them. This CDR3 has 18 amino acids. The germline CDR1 and CDR2 sequences are MNHEY and SMNVEV (reference sequence). Here the CDR3 DNA reads TGTGCCAGCAGTTTTACCTCCAGGTCCAGGAAATTCAATTCACCCCTCCACTTT. Translation gives CASSFTSRSRKFNSPLHF.

In its sample, this clonotype was seen a few times. The CDR3 nucleotides are TGCGCCAGCAGCCAAGACGGTTTTGCGACTAATGAAAAACTGTTTTTT. Protein: CASSQDGFATNEKLFF. The rearrangement joins TRBV4-1 to TRBJ1-4; D call uncertain. CDR3 size: 16 residues. Trimming removed 0 bases from V and 2 bases from J, with 10 bases in between. The germline V gene has CDR1 MGHRA and CDR2 YSYEKL.

This clonotype was found many times. This chain links TRBV6-4 with TRBJ2-2; D perhaps matches TRBD2 (6 bases). In germline, CDR1 is MRHNA, CDR2 SNTAGT. V was pared by 0 bases and J by 7 bases, with 12 bases between. This CDR3 region has 15 residues. DNA for the CDR3: TGTGCCAGCAGTGACTCTCCCGGGAGAAACGGGGAGCTGTTTTTT. Protein sequence: CASSDSPGRNGELFF.

This clonotype was seen many times. The chain couples TRBV20-1 to TRBJ2-5; TRBD2 aligns across 7 bases. Looked up from germline, CDR1 is DFQATT and CDR2 is SNEGSKA (reference sequence). The length of the CDR3 is 15 residues. V trimming: 0 bases; J trimming: 4 bases; junction bases outside the gene matches: 8. The CDR3 nucleotides read TGCAGTGCTAGAGACGGAGTGGGCGGGAGAGAGACCCAGTACTTC. Translating it yields CSARDGVGGRETQYF.

There are many counts of this clonotype. The chain uses TRBV15 and TRBJ1-1, with 7 nucleotides matching TRBD1. The CDR3 spans 15 residues. CDR1 is LNHNV and CDR2 is YYDKDF in the germline V gene (reference sequence). The V gene end was trimmed by 4 bases and the J gene end by 3 bases; junction bases not matched to a gene: 8. CDR3 nucleotides: TGTGCCACCAGCAAGGGCGGGACAGAAGACACTGAAGCTTTCTTT. Translating it yields CATSKGGTEDTEAFF.

This chain uses TRBV7-9 with TRBJ2-7; D ambiguous. Trimming took off 3 bases at V and 5 bases at J, with 11 bases between the two ends. The CDR3 totals 13 residues. The germline V gene has CDR1 SEHNR and CDR2 FQNEAQ (reference sequence). This CDR3 is CASSFPNTHEQYF. In DNA, the CDR3 is TGTGCCAGCAGCTTCCCGAACACGCACGAGCAGTACTTC.

The chain employs TRBV5-6 and TRBJ1-1; no reliable D call. Germline CDR1 and CDR2: SGHDT and YYEEEE. Trimming stripped 4 bases from V and 4 bases from J, with 17 bases between. The CDR3 length is 15 residues. The CDR3: CASSRPSWGFTEAFF. The CDR3 DNA sequence: TGTGCCAGCAGCAGACCTAGTTGGGGTTTCACTGAAGCTTTCTTT.

This clonotype was detected ten times or more. This sequence joins TRBV6-1 and TRBJ2-5, with no clear D. Germline V lookup: CDR1 MNHNS, CDR2 SASEGT. This CDR3 has 13 residues. V was clipped by 4 bases and J by 1 base, with 7 bases between them. In DNA form, the CDR3 reads TGTGCCAGCAGTGGCGAGTTCCAAGAGACCCAGTACTTC. Protein: CASSGEFQETQYF.

This clonotype was seen a handful of times. The CDR3 spells CATHPSAGGGANVLTF. The CDR3 DNA follows: TGTGCCACCCACCCCTCCGCAGGGGGGGGGGCCAACGTCCTGACTTTC. The genes are TRBV7-8 and TRBJ2-6; D is perhaps TRBD1 (7 bases). Between the trimmed V and J ends, which lost 10 bases and 4 bases, there was a span of 20 bases. Per germline, CDR1 SGHVS and CDR2 FQNEAQ. CDR3 length: 16 amino acids.

This clonotype has at least ten counts. The chain employs TRBV20-1 and TRBJ2-1, with D maybe TRBD2 (6 bases). V was shortened by 2 bases and J by 7 bases, with 24 bases between the two germline ends. Germline V gene data show CDR1 as DFQATT and CDR2 as SNEGSKA (reference sequence). The CDR3 sequence is 17 residues long. CDR3 sequence (DNA): TGCAGTGCTAGAAAACTCGCGACTAGTCTAACGGGTAATGAGCAGTTCTTC. Translated: CSARKLATSLTGNEQFF.

This clonotype was detected only once. The chain employs TRBV27 and TRBJ2-7; TRBD2 matches 7 bases. The V gene end was trimmed by 6 bases and the J gene end by 2 bases; junction bases not matched to a gene: 7. This CDR3 comprises 14 residues. Per the germline V gene, CDR1 is MNHEY and CDR2 is SMNVEV (reference sequence). This CDR3 reads CASRGIAGTYEQYF. DNA of the CDR3: TGTGCCAGCAGGGGTATAGCGGGTACCTACGAGCAGTACTTC.

This clonotype was counted at least ten times. Here the CDR3 DNA reads TGCGCCAGCAGCCCCTGGACGGGGAAAACTGATCGCAATGAGCAGTTCTTC. Translating gives CASSPWTGKTDRNEQFF. The chain employs TRBV5-1 and TRBJ2-1; perhaps TRBD2 as D (5 bases). Germline values: CDR1 SGHRS, CDR2 YFSETQ. With 4 bases removed from V and 6 bases from J, the gap between germline ends came to 23 bases. The CDR3 is made up of 17 amino acids.